The 7 T cell receptor beta chains below all came from one sample that was sequenced in a study of tumor-infiltrating lymphocytes in primary liver carcinoma. Unsorted whole blood served as the source of blood RNA, and germline DNA was extracted as well. From 500 ng of total RNA, TCR beta-specific cDNA was reverse-transcribed using a constant-region primer. Investigators got TCR beta libraries out of three nested multiplex PCR rounds, done with slightly modified ARM-PCR. The two initial PCR rounds, around 11 cycles each, used TRBV1-TRBV30 forward and C-beta reverse primers. TCRdb re-called the multiplex PCR reads with MiXCR, one entry per CDR3 protein. In the table there are fewer than 350,000 distinct CDR3 sequences, approximately 60% of which are singletons. The sequencing input was peripheral blood. The origin of the receptors is a man aged 35 to 55 with primary liver carcinoma and hepatitis B virus infection.

Notes on this clonotype: A much larger clone lies a single base off, so this may be a read error. The chain is built from TRBV6-5 and TRBJ2-2, with 9 nucleotides matching TRBD1. Looked up from germline, CDR1 is MNHEY and CDR2 is SVGAGI. The CDR3 consists of 15 residues. This chain's CDR3 is CASSQQGAGTGVLFF. The CDR3 DNA reads TGTGCCAGCAGTCAACAGGGGGCAGGCACCGGGGTGCTGTTTTTT.

This clonotype occurred many times. The chain combines TRBV13 with TRBJ1-1; the D is unclear. The germline V and J ends were trimmed by 1 base and 5 bases, with 8 bases remaining between them. The CDR3 is 13 amino acids. Germline V lookup: CDR1 PRHDT, CDR2 FYEKMQ (reference sequence). The CDR3 DNA reads as TGTGCCAGCAGCTTAGAGCGGGGAACTGAAGCTTTCTTT. Protein sequence: CASSLERGTEAFF.

V and J are TRBV5-4 and TRBJ2-2; no clear D. V dropped 0 bases and J dropped 0 bases, with 6 bases sitting between them. Germline CDR1 reads SGHNT; CDR2 reads YYREEE (reference sequence). This CDR3 has 15 amino acids. CDR3 residues: CASSLAGTNTGELFF. The CDR3 region has the DNA TGTGCCAGCAGCTTGGCGGGTACGAACACCGGGGAGCTGTTTTTT.

Ten or more counts support this clonotype. The rearrangement joins TRBV29-1 to TRBJ1-1; no clear D. CDR1 is SQVTM and CDR2 is ANQGSEA in the germline V gene. Trimming removed 7 bases from V and 4 bases from J, with 19 bases in between. CDR3 length equals 14 residues. The CDR3, as DNA: TGCAGCGCCTGTAGTAGAAACCCAGGCACTGAAGCTTTCTTT. Protein product: CSACSRNPGTEAFF. Full variable domain (remainder filled in from reference TRBV29-1 and TRBJ1-1): SAVISQKPSRDICQRGTSLTIQCQVDSQVTMMFWYRQQPGQSLTLIATANQGSEATYESGFVIDKFPISRPNLTFSTLTVSNMSPEDSSIYLCSACSRNPGTEAFFGQGTRLTVV.

This clonotype was seen at least ten times. The chain links TRBV4-2 to TRBJ1-3; D uncertain. Trimming removed 0 bases at V and 2 bases at J, with 8 bases between. The CDR3 covers 15 residues. CDR1 is LGHNA and CDR2 is YNFKEQ in the germline V gene. The CDR3 region is CASSQDGLTGNTIYF. DNA for the CDR3: TGTGCCAGCAGCCAAGATGGGCTAACTGGAAACACCATATATTTT.

The CDR3 region is CASSLTWNTEAFF. The DNA for the CDR3 is TGTGCCAGCAGCCTGACATGGAACACTGAAGCTTTCTTT. The rearrangement joins TRBV11-2 to TRBJ1-1; D remains unclear. CDR3 length: 13 residues. Germline CDR1 is SGHAT and CDR2 is FQNNGV. V gave up 5 bases and J gave up 1 base, with 8 bases separating them.

This clonotype was observed a handful of times. The V gene is TRBV7-9, the J gene TRBJ2-1, with D possibly being TRBD1 (5 bases). The germline gives CDR1 SEHNR, CDR2 FQNEAQ (reference sequence). V was cut by 5 bases and J by 6 bases, with 17 bases left in between. This CDR3 is built from 15 residues. This CDR3 reads CASSTDTLRVNEQFF. CDR3 in DNA: TGTGCCAGCAGCACAGACACCCTCAGGGTCAATGAGCAGTTCTTC. Together with reference TRBV7-9 and TRBJ2-1, the CDR3 gives the full variable domain: DTGVSQNPRHKITKRGQNVTFRCDPISEHNRLYWYRQTLGQGPEFLTYFQNEAQLEKSRLLSDRFSAERPKGSFSTLEIQRTEQGDSAMYLCASSTDTLRVNEQFFGPGTRLTVL.